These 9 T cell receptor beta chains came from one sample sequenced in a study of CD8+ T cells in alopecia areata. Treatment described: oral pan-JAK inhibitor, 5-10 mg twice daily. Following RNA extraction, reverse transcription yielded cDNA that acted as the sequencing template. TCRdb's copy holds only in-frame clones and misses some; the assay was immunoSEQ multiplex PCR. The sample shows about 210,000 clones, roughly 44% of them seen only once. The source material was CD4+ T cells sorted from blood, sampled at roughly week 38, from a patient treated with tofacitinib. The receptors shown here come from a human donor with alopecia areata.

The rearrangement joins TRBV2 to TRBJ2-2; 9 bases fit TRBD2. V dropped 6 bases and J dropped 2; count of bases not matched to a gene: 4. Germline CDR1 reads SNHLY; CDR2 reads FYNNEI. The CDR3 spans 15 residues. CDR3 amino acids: CASRGTSRNTGELFF. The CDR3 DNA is TGTGCCAGCAGAGGGACTAGCCGAAACACCGGGGAGCTGTTTTTT. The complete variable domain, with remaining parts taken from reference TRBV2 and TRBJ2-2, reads EPEVTQTPSHQVTQMGQEVILRCVPISNHLYFYWYRQILGQKVEFLVSFYNNEISEKSEIFDDQFSVERPDGSNFTLKIRSTKLEDSAMYFCASRGTSRNTGELFFGEGSRLTVL.

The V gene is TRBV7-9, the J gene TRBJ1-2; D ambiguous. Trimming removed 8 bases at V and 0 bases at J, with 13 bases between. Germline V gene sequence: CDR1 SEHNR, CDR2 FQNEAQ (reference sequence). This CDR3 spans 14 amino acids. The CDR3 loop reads CASGPTQPNYGYTF. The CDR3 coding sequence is TGTGCCAGCGGGCCCACACAGCCTAACTATGGCTACACCTTC.

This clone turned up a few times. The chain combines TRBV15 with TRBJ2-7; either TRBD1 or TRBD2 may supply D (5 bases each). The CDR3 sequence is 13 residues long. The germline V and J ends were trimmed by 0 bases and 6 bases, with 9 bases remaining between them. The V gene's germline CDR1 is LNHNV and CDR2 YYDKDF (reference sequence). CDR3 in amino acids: CATSREGGGEQYF. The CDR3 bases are TGTGCCACCAGCAGAGAGGGTGGGGGCGAGCAGTACTTC.

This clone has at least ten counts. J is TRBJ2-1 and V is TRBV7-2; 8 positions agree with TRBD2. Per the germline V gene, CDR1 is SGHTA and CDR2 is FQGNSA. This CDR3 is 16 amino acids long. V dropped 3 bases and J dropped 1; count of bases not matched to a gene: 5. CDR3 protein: CASSLYVAGSYNEQFF. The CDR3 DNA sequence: TGTGCCAGCAGCTTGTATGTAGCGGGATCCTACAATGAGCAGTTCTTC.

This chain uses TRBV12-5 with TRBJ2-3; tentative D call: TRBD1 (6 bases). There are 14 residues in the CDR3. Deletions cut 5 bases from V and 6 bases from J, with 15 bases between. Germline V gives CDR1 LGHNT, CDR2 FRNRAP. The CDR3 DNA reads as TGTGCTAGTGGTAAGGGACATCCCCAGGATACGCAGTATTTT. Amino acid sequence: CASGKGHPQDTQYF.

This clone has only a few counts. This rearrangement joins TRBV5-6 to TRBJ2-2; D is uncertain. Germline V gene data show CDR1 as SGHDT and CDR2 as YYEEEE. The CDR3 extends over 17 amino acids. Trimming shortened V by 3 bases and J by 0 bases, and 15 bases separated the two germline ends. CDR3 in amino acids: CASSSITAKPNTGELFF. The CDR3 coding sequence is TGTGCCAGCAGCTCGATCACAGCCAAACCGAACACCGGGGAGCTGTTTTTT. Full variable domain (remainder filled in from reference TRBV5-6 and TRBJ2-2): DAGVTQSPTHLIKTRGQQVTLRCSPKSGHDTVSWYQQALGQGPQFIFQYYEEEERQRGNFPDRFSGHQFPNYSSELNVNALLLGDSALYLCASSSITAKPNTGELFFGEGSRLTVL.

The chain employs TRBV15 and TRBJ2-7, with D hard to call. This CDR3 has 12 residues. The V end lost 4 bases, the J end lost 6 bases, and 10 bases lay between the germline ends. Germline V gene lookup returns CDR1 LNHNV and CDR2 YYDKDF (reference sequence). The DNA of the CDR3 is TGTGCCACCAGCAAACTGGAGAGCGAGCAGTACTTC. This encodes CATSKLESEQYF.

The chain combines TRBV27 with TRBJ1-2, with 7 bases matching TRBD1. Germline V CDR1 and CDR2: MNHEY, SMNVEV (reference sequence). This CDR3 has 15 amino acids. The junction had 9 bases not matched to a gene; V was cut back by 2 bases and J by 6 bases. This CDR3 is CASSLIGGPLHGYTF. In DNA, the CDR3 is TGTGCCAGCAGTTTAATAGGGGGCCCCCTCCATGGCTACACCTTC.

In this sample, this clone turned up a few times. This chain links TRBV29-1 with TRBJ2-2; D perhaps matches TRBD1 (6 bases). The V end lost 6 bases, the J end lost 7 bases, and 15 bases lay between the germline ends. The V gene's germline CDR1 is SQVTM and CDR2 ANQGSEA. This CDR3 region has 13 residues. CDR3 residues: CSVGAGRFGELFF. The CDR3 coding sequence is TGCAGCGTGGGGGCAGGGCGTTTCGGGGAGCTGTTTTTT.